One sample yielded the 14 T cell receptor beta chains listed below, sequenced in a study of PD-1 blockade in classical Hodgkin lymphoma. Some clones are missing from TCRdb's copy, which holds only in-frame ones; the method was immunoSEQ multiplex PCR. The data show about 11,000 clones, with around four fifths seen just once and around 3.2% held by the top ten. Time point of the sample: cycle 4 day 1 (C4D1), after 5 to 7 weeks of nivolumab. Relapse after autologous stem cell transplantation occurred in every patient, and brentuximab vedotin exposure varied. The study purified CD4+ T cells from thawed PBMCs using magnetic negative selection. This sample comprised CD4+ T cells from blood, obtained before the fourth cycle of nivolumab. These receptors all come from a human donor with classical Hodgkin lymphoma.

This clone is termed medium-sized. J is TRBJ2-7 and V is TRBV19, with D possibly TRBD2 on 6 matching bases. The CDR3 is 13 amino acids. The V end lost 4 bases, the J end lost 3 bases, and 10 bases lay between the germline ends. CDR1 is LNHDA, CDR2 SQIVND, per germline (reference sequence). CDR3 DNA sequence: TGTGCCAGTAGTACACCCGGGAGCTACGAGCAGTACTTC. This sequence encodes CASSTPGSYEQYF.

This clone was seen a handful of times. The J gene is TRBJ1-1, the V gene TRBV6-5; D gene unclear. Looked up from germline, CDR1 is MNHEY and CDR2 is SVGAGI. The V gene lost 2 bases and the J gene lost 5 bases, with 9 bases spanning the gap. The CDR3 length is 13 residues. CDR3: CASSYVEGTEAFF. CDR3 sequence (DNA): TGTGCCAGCAGTTACGTGGAGGGAACTGAAGCTTTCTTT.

As DNA, the CDR3 is TGTGCCAGCTCACCACCGGACAGGGCCTTCTACAATGAGCAGTTCTTC. It translates to CASSPPDRAFYNEQFF. The chain combines TRBV18 with TRBJ2-1; TRBD1 agrees at 8 bases. The CDR3 length is 16 residues. Germline CDR1 KGHSH, CDR2 LQKENI. V was clipped by 0 bases and J by 3 bases; unmatched bases: 4.

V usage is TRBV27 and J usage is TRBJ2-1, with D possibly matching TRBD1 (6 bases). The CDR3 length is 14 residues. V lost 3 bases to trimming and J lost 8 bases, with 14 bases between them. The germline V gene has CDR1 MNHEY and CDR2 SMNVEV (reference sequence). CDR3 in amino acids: CASSFRRQGHEQFF. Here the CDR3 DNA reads TGTGCCAGCAGTTTTCGGCGTCAGGGGCATGAGCAGTTCTTC.

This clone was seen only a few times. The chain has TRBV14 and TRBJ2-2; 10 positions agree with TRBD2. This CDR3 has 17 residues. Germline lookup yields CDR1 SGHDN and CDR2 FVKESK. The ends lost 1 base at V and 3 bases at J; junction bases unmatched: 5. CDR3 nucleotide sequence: TGTGCCAGCAGCCAAGGGGCTAGCGGGGGAGACACCGGGGAGCTGTTTTTT. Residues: CASSQGASGGDTGELFF.

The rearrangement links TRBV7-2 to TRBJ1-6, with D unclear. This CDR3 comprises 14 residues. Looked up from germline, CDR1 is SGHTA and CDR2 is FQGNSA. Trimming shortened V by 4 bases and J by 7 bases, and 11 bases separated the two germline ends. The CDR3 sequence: CASSSPDTNSPLHF. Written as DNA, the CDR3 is TGTGCCAGCAGCTCTCCCGACACAAATTCACCCCTCCACTTT.

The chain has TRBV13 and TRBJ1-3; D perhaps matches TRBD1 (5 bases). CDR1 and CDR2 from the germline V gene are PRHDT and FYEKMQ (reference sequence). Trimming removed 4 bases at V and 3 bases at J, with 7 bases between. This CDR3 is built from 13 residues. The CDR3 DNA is TGTGCCAGCAGCTCGGGGCTTGGAAACACCATATATTTT. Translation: CASSSGLGNTIYF.

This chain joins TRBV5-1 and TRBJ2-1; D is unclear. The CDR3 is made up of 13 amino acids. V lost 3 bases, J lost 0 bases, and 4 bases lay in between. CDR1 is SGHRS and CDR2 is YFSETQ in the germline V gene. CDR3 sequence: CASSWTSYNEQFF. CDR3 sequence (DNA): TGCGCCAGCAGCTGGACCTCCTACAATGAGCAGTTCTTC.

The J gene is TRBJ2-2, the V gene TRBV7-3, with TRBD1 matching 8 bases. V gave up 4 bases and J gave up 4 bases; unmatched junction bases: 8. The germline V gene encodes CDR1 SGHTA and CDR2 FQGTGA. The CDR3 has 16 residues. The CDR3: CASSSQGQVATGELFF. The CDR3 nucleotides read TGTGCCAGCAGCTCTCAGGGACAGGTGGCCACCGGGGAGCTGTTTTTT.

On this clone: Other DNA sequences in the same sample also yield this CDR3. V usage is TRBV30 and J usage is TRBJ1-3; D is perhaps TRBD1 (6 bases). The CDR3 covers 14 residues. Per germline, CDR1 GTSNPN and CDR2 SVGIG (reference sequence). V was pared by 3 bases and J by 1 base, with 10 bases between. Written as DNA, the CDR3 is TGTGCCTGGAGCAGGGGTGGGTCTGGAAACACCATATATTTT. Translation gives CAWSRGGSGNTIYF.

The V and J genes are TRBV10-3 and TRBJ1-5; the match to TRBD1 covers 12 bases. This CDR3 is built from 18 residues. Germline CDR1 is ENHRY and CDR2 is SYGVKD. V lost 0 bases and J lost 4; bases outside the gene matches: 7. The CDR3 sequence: CAISESGGTGGWNQPQHF. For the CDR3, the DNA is TGTGCCATCAGTGAGTCGGGGGGGACAGGGGGCTGGAATCAGCCCCAGCATTTT.

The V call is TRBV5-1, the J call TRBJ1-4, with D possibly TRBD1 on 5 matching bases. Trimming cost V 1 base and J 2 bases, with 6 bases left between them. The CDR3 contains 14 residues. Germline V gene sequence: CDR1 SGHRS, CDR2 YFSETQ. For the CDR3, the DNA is TGCGCCAGCAGCTTGTCAGGGACTAATGAAAAACTGTTTTTT. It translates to CASSLSGTNEKLFF. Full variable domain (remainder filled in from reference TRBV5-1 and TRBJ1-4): KAGVTQTPRYLIKTRGQQVTLSCSPISGHRSVSWYQQTPGQGLQFLFEYFSETQRNKGNFPGRFSGRQFSNSRSEMNVSTLELGDSALYLCASSLSGTNEKLFFGSGTQLSVL.

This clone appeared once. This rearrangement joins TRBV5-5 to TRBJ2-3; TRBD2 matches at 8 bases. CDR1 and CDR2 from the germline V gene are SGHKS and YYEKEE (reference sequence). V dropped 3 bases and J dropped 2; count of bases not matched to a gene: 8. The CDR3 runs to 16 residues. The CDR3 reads CASSSIAGYHTDTQYF. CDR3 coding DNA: TGTGCCAGCAGCTCGATAGCGGGATACCACACAGATACGCAGTATTTT.

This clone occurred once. In DNA, the CDR3 is TGTGCCAGCAGTCAAACATGGGACTGGGACATCCGAGATAGCAATCAGCCCCAGCATTTT. It codes for CASSQTWDWDIRDSNQPQHF. The V gene is TRBV28, the J gene TRBJ1-5; TRBD1 might be the D (6 bases). Trimming took 5 bases from V and 0 from J, leaving 26 bases between them. CDR1 is MDHEN and CDR2 is SYDVKM in the germline V gene. The CDR3 sequence is 20 residues long.